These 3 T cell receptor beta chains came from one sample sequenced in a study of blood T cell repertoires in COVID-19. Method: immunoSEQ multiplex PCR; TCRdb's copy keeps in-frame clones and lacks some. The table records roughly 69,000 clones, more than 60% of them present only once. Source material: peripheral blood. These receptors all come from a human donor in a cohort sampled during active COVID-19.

The CDR3 protein is CASSQVGTGADTQYF. The CDR3 nucleotides read TGTGCCAGCAGCCAAGTCGGTACGGGGGCAGATACGCAGTATTTT. This rearrangement joins TRBV4-2 to TRBJ2-3; maybe TRBD2 (6 bases). This CDR3 spans 15 amino acids. CDR1 is LGHNA and CDR2 is YNFKEQ in the germline V gene. Trimming removed 1 base from V and 4 bases from J, with 12 bases in between.

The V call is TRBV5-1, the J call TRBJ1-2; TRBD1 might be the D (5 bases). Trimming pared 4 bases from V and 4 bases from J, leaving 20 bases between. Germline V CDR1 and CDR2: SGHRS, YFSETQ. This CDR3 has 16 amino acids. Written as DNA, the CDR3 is TGCGCCAGCAGCCCCCGGGAGGGACGGACTCCCTATGGCTACACCTTC. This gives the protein CASSPREGRTPYGYTF.

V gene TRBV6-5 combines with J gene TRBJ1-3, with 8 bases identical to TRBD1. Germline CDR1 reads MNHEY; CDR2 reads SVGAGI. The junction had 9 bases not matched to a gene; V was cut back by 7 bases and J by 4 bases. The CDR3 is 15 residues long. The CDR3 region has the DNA TGTGCCAGCACCGACGGGACAGGCCAAGGAAACACCATATATTTT. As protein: CASTDGTGQGNTIYF.